One sample yielded the 11 T cell receptor beta chains listed below, sequenced in a study of a mutant IDH1 vaccine in newly diagnosed glioma. No antigen has been assigned to these receptors. Produced via immunoSEQ multiplex PCR; TCRdb's table is partial and in-frame only. The data contain roughly 120,000 clones, approximately 87% of them singletons. Time point noted: week 11, during vaccination. Every vaccine dose comprised 300 ug of mutant IDH1 20-mer peptide plus topical imiquimod. The input for sequencing was PBMCs, taken from a glioma patient whose treatment included an IDH1 peptide vaccine. These receptors all stem from a woman between 45 and 65 years old with glioma.

This chain connects TRBV15 to TRBJ2-7, with D unresolved. In germline, CDR1 is LNHNV, CDR2 YYDKDF (reference sequence). The CDR3 totals 12 residues. Deletions cut 3 bases from V and 2 bases from J, with 5 bases between. Here the CDR3 reads CATSSGPYEQYF. The CDR3 nucleotides read TGTGCCACCAGCAGTGGTCCCTACGAGCAGTACTTC.

The chain links TRBV4-2 to TRBJ2-1, with 8 bases lining up with TRBD2. The germline CDR1 and CDR2 sequences are LGHNA and YNFKEQ. V lost 4 bases to trimming and J lost 4 bases; unmatched junction nucleotides: 3. This CDR3 contains 14 residues. The CDR3: CASSPLAGYNEQFF. Written as DNA, the CDR3 is TGTGCCAGCAGCCCCCTAGCGGGTTACAATGAGCAGTTCTTC.

The chain links TRBV7-5 to TRBJ2-2; whether TRBD2, the table's D call, matches the DNA was not checked. TRBV7-5 is a listed pseudogene. The CDR3 is 17 amino acids. Here the CDR3 DNA reads TGTGCCAGAAGCTCGAATAGCGGGAGGGCCGACACCGGGGAGCTGTTTTTT. Residues: CARSSNSGRADTGELFF.

The chain recombines TRBV7-9 with TRBJ2-1; 8 bases agree with TRBD2. CDR1 is SEHNR and CDR2 is FQNEAQ in the germline V gene (reference sequence). V was pared by 5 bases and J by 12 bases, with 15 bases of the junction left unmatched. The CDR3 is 15 amino acids. CDR3 nucleotide sequence: TGTGCCAGCAGCAAGGAGCGGGAGAGGGGTGATGGGCAGTTCTTC. Protein product: CASSKERERGDGQFF. Full variable domain (rest looked up from reference TRBV7-9 and TRBJ2-1): DTGVSQNPRHKITKRGQNVTFRCDPISEHNRLYWYRQTLGQGPEFLTYFQNEAQLEKSRLLSDRFSAERPKGSFSTLEIQRTEQGDSAMYLCASSKERERGDGQFFGPGTRLTVL.

This sequence joins TRBV5-4 and TRBJ2-1; D remains ambiguous. Germline V CDR1 and CDR2: SGHNT, YYREEE (reference sequence). CDR3 length: 14 amino acids. V was clipped by 2 bases and J by 3 bases, with 9 bases between them. The CDR3 nucleotides read TGTGCCAGCAGCTTTTCAGAAGTCTACAATGAGCAGTTCTTC. This gives the protein CASSFSEVYNEQFF. The variable domain in full, with the rest retrieved from reference TRBV5-4 and TRBJ2-1, is ETGVTQSPTHLIKTRGQQVTLRCSSQSGHNTVSWYQQALGQGPQFIFQYYREEENGRGNFPPRFSGLQFPNYSSELNVNALELDDSALYLCASSFSEVYNEQFFGPGTRLTVL.

V gene TRBV28 combines with J gene TRBJ1-5; no clear D. V shed 4 bases and J shed 1 base, with 8 bases lying between them. The CDR3 has 14 amino acids. CDR1 is MDHEN, CDR2 SYDVKM, per germline. The CDR3: CASSSLGSNQPQHF. The CDR3 coding sequence is TGTGCCAGCAGTTCTTTGGGGAGCAATCAGCCCCAGCATTTT. Variable domain in full (rest from reference TRBV28 and TRBJ1-5): DVKVTQSSRYLVKRTGEKVFLECVQDMDHENMFWYRQDPGLGLRLIYFSYDVKMKEKGDIPEGYSVSREKKERFSLILESASTNQTSMYLCASSSLGSNQPQHFGDGTRLSIL.

This clone appeared a single time. For the CDR3, the DNA is TGTGCCAGCACCGTGTCGGGGGCAGTACAAGAGACCCAGTACTTC. Translating it yields CASTVSGAVQETQYF. The gene calls are TRBV28 and TRBJ2-5; D tentatively reads TRBD1 or TRBD2 (6 bases each). Trimming took 7 bases from V and 2 from J, leaving 17 bases between them. This CDR3 region has 15 residues. Looked up from germline, CDR1 is MDHEN and CDR2 is SYDVKM.

V gene TRBV9 combines with J gene TRBJ1-4; tentative D call: TRBD1 (5 bases). V was clipped by 0 bases and J by 8 bases, with 11 bases between them. Germline CDR1 SGDLS, CDR2 YYNGEE. CDR3 length: 14 amino acids. The CDR3 bases are TGTGCCAGCAGCGTAGTAGGGGAGGGGGAAAAACTGTTTTTT. It is translated as CASSVVGEGEKLFF.

This rearrangement joins TRBV28 to TRBJ1-2; 8 bases are a match to TRBD1. J lost 2 bases, V lost 5 bases, and 4 bases had no gene match. CDR1 and CDR2 (germline): MDHEN, SYDVKM. The CDR3 runs to 14 residues. In DNA form, the CDR3 reads TGTGCCAGCAGTAGGACAGGGATGAACTATGGCTACACCTTC. This encodes CASSRTGMNYGYTF.

The chain couples TRBV28 to TRBJ2-6; possible D gene TRBD2, 5 bases. Looked up from germline, CDR1 is MDHEN and CDR2 is SYDVKM. V shed 7 bases and J shed 4 bases, with 20 bases lying between them. This CDR3 has 17 amino acids. The CDR3 bases are TGTGCCAGCACCCCCCTGCCCGCGAGGGTCGGGGCCAACGTCCTGACTTTC. Translation gives CASTPLPARVGANVLTF. The full variable domain, completed using reference TRBV28 and TRBJ2-6, is DVKVTQSSRYLVKRTGEKVFLECVQDMDHENMFWYRQDPGLGLRLIYFSYDVKMKEKGDIPEGYSVSREKKERFSLILESASTNQTSMYLCASTPLPARVGANVLTFGAGSRLTVL.

This rearrangement joins TRBV6-5 to TRBJ2-2; D possibly corresponds to TRBD2 (5 bases). The CDR3 sequence is 15 residues long. Germline-derived CDR1 and CDR2 are MNHEY and SVGAGI. Trimming took off 4 bases at V and 3 bases at J, with 12 bases between the two ends. The CDR3: CASSSDSIYTGELFF. CDR3 DNA: TGTGCCAGCAGTTCGGACTCTATATACACCGGGGAGCTGTTTTTT.